This TCR beta chain is from a study of CD8 T cells in Susac syndrome. Trimming at V came to 2 bases and at J to 2 bases, leaving 7 bases not matched to a gene. CDR1 and CDR2 (germline): SGHDT, YYEEEE. The length of the CDR3 is 16 residues. Reverse transcription used roughly 0.45 to 1 ug RNA and random hexamers. MiXCR, run by TCRdb on the immunoSEQ multiplex PCR reads, gives a single entry per CDR3 protein. The sample contains 250,000 to 300,000 distinct CDR3 sequences, 75% to 85% of which appear only once. From blood CD8+ and CD4+ T cells, TCR beta sequences were generated. The sequencing input was CD8+ T cells from PBMCs. The receptor's source is a human donor with multiple sclerosis. The J gene is TRBJ2-5, the V gene TRBV5-6, with 9 bases aligning to TRBD2. The chain's CDR3 is CASSFFLAGLQETQYF. The CDR3 nucleotides are TGTGCCAGCAGCTTCTTTCTAGCGGGATTACAAGAGACCCAGTACTTC.